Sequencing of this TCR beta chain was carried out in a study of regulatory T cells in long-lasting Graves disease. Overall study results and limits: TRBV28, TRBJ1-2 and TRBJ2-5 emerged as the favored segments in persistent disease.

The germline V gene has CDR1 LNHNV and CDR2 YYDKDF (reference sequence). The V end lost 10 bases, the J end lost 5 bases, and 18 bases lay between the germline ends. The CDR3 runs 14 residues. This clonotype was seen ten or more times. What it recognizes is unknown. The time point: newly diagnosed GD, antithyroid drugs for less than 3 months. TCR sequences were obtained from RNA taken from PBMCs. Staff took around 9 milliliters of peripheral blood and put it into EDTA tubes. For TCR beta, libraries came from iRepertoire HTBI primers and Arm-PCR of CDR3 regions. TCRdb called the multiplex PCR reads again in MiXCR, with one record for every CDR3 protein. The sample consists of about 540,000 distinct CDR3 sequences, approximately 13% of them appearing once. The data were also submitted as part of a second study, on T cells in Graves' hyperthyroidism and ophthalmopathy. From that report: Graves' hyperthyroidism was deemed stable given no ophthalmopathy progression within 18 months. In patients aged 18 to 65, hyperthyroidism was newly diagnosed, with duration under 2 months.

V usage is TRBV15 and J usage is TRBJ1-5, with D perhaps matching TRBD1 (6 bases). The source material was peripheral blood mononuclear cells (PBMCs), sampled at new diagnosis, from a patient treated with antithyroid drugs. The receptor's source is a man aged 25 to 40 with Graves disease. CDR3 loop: CAIGAGQGYQPQHF. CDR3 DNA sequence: TGTGCCATCGGGGCAGGGCAGGGGTATCAGCCCCAGCATTTT.